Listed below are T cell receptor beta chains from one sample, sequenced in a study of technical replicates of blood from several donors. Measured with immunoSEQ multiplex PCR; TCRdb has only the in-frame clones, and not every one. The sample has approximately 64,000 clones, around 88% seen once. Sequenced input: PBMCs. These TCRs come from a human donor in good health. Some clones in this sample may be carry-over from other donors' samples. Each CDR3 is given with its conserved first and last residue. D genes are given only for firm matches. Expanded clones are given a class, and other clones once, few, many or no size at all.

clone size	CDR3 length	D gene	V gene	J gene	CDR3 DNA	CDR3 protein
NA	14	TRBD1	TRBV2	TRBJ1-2	TGTGCCAGCAGGACGGGACAGCTTTTCTATGGCTACACCTTC	CASRTGQLFYGYTF
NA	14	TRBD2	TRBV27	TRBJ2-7	TGTGCCAGCAGTTTAGGGGGGGAGAACTACGAGCAGTACTTC	CASSLGGENYEQYF
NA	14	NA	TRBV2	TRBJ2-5	TGTGCCAGCAGGCCGGAACAGGGAAAGGAGACCCAGTACTTC	CASRPEQGKETQYF
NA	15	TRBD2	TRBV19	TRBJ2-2	TGTGCCAGTAGTAACCGGGAGGGCCGAACCGGGGAGCTGTTTTTT	CASSNREGRTGELFF
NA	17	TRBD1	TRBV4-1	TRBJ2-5	TGCGCCAGCAGCCAAGATGTGGTGACAGGGGTGGGAAAGACCCAGTACTTC	CASSQDVVTGVGKTQYF
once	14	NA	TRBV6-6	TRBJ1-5	TGTGCCAGCAGTCAAAGACAGAACAATCAGGGCCAGCATTTT	CASSQRQNNQGQHF
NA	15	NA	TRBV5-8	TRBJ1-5	TGTGCCAGCAGCCCAATGGGACACCCGGGTCAGCCCCAGCATTTT	CASSPMGHPGQPQHF
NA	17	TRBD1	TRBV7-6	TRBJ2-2	TGTGCCAGCAGCAATTTGTGGGGACAGGGGCGTGCCGGGGAGCTGTTTTTT	CASSNLWGQGRAGELFF
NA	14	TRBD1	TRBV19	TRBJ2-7	TGTGCCAGTAGTACCCGGGACAGATATTACGAGCAGTACTTC	CASSTRDRYYEQYF
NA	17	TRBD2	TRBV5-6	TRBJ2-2	TGTGCCAGCAGTTACACTAGCGGGGGCGCGAACACCGGGGAGCTGTTTTTT	CASSYTSGGANTGELFF
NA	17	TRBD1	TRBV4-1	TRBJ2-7	TGCGCCAGCAGCCAAAGATTAACCCTGGGACAGGGCTACGAGCAGTACTTC	CASSQRLTLGQGYEQYF
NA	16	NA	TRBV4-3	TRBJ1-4	TGCGCCAGCAGCCAAGTGGGGAGAGGATTGAACGAAAAACTGTTTTTT	CASSQVGRGLNEKLFF
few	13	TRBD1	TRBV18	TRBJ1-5	TGTGCCAGCTCACCAGGACAGGATCAGCCCCAGCATTTT	CASSPGQDQPQHF
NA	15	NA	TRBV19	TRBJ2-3	TGTGCCAGTACCACGGACGGGGGACGCACAGATACGCAGTATTTT	CASTTDGGRTDTQYF
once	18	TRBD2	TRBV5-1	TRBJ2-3	TGCGCCAGCAGCTTGGGGATAATGGGGACTAGCGGCACAGATACGCAGTATTTT	CASSLGIMGTSGTDTQYF
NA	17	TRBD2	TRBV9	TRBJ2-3	TGTGCCAGCAGCGTAGCGACTAGCCCCTATCGCACAGATACGCAGTATTTT	CASSVATSPYRTDTQYF
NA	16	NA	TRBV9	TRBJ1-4	TGTGCCAGCAGCCCAGGAAGCTCCGCAACTAATGAAAAACTGTTTTTT	CASSPGSSATNEKLFF
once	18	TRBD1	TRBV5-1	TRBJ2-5	TGCGCCAGCAGTTCACGCCGCGCGGGACAGGGAGTGGGAGAGACCCAGTACTTC	CASSSRRAGQGVGETQYF
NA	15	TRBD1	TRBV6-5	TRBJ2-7	TGTGCCAGCAGTTTCCGGGACAGGGGCGCCTACGAGCAGTACTTC	CASSFRDRGAYEQYF
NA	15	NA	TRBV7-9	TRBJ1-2	TGTGCCAGCAGCTTATGGGGCAGGGCTAACTATGGCTACACCTTC	CASSLWGRANYGYTF
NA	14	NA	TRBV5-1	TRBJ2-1	TGTGCCAGCAGCCCTGGACTACCCAACGATGAGCAGTTCTTC	CASSPGLPNDEQFF
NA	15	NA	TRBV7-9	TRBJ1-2	TGTGCCAGCAGCTTAGTAATGCAGGGGAACTATGGCTACACCTTC	CASSLVMQGNYGYTF
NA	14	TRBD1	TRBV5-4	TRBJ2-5	TGTGCCAGCAGCGTGTGGGACAGGGGCCAGACCCAGTACTTC	CASSVWDRGQTQYF
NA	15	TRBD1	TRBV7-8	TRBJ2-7	TGTGCCAGCAGCTTATCCGGGACAGGGGACCTGGAGCAGTACTTC	CASSLSGTGDLEQYF
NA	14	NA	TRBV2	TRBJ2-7	TGTGCCAGCACACAACAACAGGGATTAAACGAGCAGTACTTC	CASTQQQGLNEQYF
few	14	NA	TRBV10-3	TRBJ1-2	TGTGCCATCAGTGAGCAAATGGGCGCCTATGGCTACACCTTC	CAISEQMGAYGYTF
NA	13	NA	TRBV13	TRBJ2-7	TGTGCCAGCAGCCGACGTGTGCGGAACGAGCAGTACTTC	CASSRRVRNEQYF
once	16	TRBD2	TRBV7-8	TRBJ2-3	TGTGCCAGCACCCCCGAGCGGGGGGGCCGCACAGATACGCAGTATTTT	CASTPERGGRTDTQYF
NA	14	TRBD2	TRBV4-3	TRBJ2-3	TGCGCCAGCAGCCCATATAGCGGGAGAGATACGCAGTATTTT	CASSPYSGRDTQYF
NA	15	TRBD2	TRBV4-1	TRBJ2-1	TGCGCCAGCAGCCAAGCTAGCGGGGCCGCATCTGAGCAGTTCTTC	CASSQASGAASEQFF
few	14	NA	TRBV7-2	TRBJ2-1	TGTGCCAGCAGCCCCCGGGTGGTCTACAATGAGCAGTTCTTC	CASSPRVVYNEQFF
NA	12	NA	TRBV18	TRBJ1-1	TGTGCCAGCTCACGTAGTGACACTGAAGCTTTCTTT	CASSRSDTEAFF
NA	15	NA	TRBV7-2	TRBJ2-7	TGTGCCAGCAGTTCCCGGGGGGACAAAGTCTACGAGCAGTACTTC	CASSSRGDKVYEQYF
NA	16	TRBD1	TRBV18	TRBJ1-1	TGTGCCAGCTCCCGACAGGGGGCGCCTGGATACACTGAAGCTTTCTTT	CASSRQGAPGYTEAFF
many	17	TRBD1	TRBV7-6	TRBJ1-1	TGTGCCAGCAGCCGGGGCGCAGGGGGGATAATGAACACTGAAGCTTTCTTT	CASSRGAGGIMNTEAFF
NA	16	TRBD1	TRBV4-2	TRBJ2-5	TGTGCCAGCAGCCCGTACGGGACAGGGCGGGAAGAGACCCAGTACTTC	CASSPYGTGREETQYF
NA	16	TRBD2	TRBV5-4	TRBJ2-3	TGTGCCAGCAGCCGCCGACTAGCTCCGGGTTCGGGTACGCAGTATTTT	CASSRRLAPGSGTQYF
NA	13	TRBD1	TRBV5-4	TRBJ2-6	TGTGCCTACAGGGGCTCTGGGGCCAACGTCCTGACTTTC	CAYRGSGANVLTF
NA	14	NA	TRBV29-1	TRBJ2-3	TGCAGCGTTCCCAGTGTGACTCCCTCAGATACGCAGTATTTT	CSVPSVTPSDTQYF
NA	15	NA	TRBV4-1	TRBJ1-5	TGCGCCAGCAGCCAGTTGACAGGAGGAGGTCAGCCCCAGCATTTT	CASSQLTGGGQPQHF
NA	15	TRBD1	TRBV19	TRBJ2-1	TGTGCCAGTAGTCCAACAGGGGGCAGAAATAATGAGCAGTTCTTC	CASSPTGGRNNEQFF
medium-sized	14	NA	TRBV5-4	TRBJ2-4	TGTGCCAGCAGCGAAGGACTAGCCAAAAACATTCAGTACTTC	CASSEGLAKNIQYF
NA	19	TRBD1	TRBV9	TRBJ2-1	TGTGCCAGCAGCGTAGGGGACAGGGGGCGTACGACTGCTTACAATGAGCAGTTCTTC	CASSVGDRGRTTAYNEQFF
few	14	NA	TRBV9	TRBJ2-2	TGTGCCAGCAGCGTAGTTGGGGCGGTCGGGGAGCTGTTTTTT	CASSVVGAVGELFF
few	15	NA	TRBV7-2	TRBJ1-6	TGTGCCAGCAGCTTAGCGAGGGTCAAAGCCTCACCCCTCCACTTT	CASSLARVKASPLHF
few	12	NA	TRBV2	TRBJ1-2	TGTGCCAGCAACACGGCGGGGGATGGCTACACCTTC	CASNTAGDGYTF
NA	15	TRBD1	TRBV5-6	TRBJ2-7	TGTGCCAGCAGCATAGGGGACAGAGGCTCCTACGAGCAGTACTTC	CASSIGDRGSYEQYF
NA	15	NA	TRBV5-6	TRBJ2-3	TGTGCCAGCAGCTTCGTGTTGAGGGACACAGATACGCAGTATTTT	CASSFVLRDTDTQYF
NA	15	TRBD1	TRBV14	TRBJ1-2	TGTGCCAGCAGCCAAGACCCAGGGGGATTGGATGGCTACACCTTC	CASSQDPGGLDGYTF
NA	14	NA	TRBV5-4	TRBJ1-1	TGTGCCAGCAGCTTGGGTCAGGCGAACACTGAAGCTTTCTTT	CASSLGQANTEAFF